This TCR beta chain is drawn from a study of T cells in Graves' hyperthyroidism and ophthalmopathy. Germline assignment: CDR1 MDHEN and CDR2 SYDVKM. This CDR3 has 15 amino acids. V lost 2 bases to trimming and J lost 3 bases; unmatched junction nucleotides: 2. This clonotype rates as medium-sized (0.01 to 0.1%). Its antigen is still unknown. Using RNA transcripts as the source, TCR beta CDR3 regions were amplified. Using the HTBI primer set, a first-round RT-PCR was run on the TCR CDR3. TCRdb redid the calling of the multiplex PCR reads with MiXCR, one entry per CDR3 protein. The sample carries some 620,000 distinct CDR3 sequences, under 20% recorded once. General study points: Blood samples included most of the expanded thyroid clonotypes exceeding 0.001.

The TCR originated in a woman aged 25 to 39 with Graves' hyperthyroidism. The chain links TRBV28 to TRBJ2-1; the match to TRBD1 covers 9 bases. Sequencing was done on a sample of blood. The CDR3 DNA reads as TGTGCCAGCAGTTTAGGGGACAGGGACTACAATGAGCAGTTCTTC. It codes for CASSLGDRDYNEQFF.